This T cell receptor beta chain emerged from a study of OX40 agonist ivuxolimab in advanced cancers. Context from the whole study: Ivuxolimab was a fully human IgG2 agonistic monoclonal antibody targeting the costimulatory receptor OX40 (CD134). The paper covers the monotherapy dose-escalation part of the phase I ivuxolimab trial, which included N = 52 patients. Among the 52 dose-escalation patients, about 19 had hepatocellular carcinoma, approximately 15 melanoma, 9 renal cell carcinoma and 9 head and neck cancer. Patients were allowed to have had prior anti-PD-1, anti-PD-L1 or anti-CTLA-4 therapy, and 30% to 40% of the dose-escalation patients had been treated with checkpoint inhibitors. Intravenous ivuxolimab was administered to patients every 2 weeks at six dose levels: 0.01, 0.1, 0.3, 1.5, 3 and 10 mg/kg. Three dose-escalation patients achieved partial responses, one with hepatocellular carcinoma and two with cutaneous melanoma. Peripheral TCRbeta sequencing aimed to test whether ivuxolimab altered TCR sequence diversity and caused clonal T-cell expansion. In the dose-escalation cohort, roughly four fifths of patients were male, and the mean age was roughly 60 years, with a range of about 23 to 85.

What the authors observed across the whole study: Clonal expansion of both CD4+ and CD8+ blood T cells was observed from baseline to week 6 at doses 0.1 to 3.0 mg/kg. The antigen specificity of the peripheral T cells that underwent clonal expansion was not determined. In partial responders in the 0.1-3.0 mg/kg groups, normalized peripheral clonal expansion was found to be among the lowest, especially among CD8+ T cells. After ivuxolimab, expanded clones were on average more numerous among CD8+ T cells than among CD4+ T cells. Low levels of normalized T-cell clonal expansion were also seen in some patients who did not respond.

CDR3 length: 13 amino acids, cysteine to phenylalanine. Just CDR3 DNA is preserved here, 39 bases in frame from base 1. Taken from the germline V gene (reference sequence), the CDR1 and CDR2 loops are GTSNPN and SVGIG. V gives up 1 base and J gives up 3 bases, and the segment between their germline ends measures 7 bases. Patients with a history of autoimmune disease or receiving systemic immunosuppression were excluded from the trial. Peripheral blood for TCR sequencing was collected from all dose cohorts at baseline, on cycle 4 day 1, and on cycle 7 day 1. Samples came from an open-label, multicenter, first-in-human phase I dose-escalation trial of ivuxolimab. Adults with locally advanced or metastatic melanoma, renal cell carcinoma, hepatocellular carcinoma or head and neck squamous cell carcinoma were enrolled in the trial. Before TCR sequencing, CD4+ T cells and CD8+ T cells were sorted from peripheral blood as separate populations.

Regarding this clone: No antigen is known for it. Base qualities are not at hand, and no much larger clone is one base apart.

Genomic DNA was extracted from sorted cells for sequencing of the TCRbeta CDR3 region. The immunoSEQ Assay was used for sequencing of TCRbeta CDR3 regions. TCRdb holds this immuneACCESS table with in-frame rearrangements only. Some clones are missing; in checked studies, unresolved V genes explain under half, and the rest has no known cause. This sample gives 20,000 to 30,000 clones in total; more than 75% of them show up just once. Clones ranked in the top ten supply 11% to 15% of the sample. The input for sequencing was CD4+ or CD8+ T cells sorted from blood, taken in a trial of the OX40 agonist ivuxolimab. This receptor was obtained from an adult with an advanced solid tumor such as melanoma, head and neck, liver or kidney cancer. The chain is encoded by TRBV30 joined to TRBJ1-5; the D gene is unclear. The nucleotides read TGTGCCTGGAGTGCTCTAAACAATCAGCCCCAGCATTTT. Translation gives CAWSALNNQPQHF.